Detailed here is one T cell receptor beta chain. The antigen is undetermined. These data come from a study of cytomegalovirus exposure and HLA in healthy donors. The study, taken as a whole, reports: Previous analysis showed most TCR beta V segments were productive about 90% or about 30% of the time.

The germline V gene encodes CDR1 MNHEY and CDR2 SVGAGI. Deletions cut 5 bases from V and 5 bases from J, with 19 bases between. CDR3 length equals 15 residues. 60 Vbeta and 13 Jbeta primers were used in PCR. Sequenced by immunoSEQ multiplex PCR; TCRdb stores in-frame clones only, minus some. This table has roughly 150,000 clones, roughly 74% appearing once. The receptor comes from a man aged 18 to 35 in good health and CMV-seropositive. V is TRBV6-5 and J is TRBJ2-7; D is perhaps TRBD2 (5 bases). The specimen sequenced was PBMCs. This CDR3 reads CASSPLAGYGHEQYF. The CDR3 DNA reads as TGTGCCAGCAGTCCATTGGCGGGCTATGGGCACGAGCAGTACTTC.